This TCR beta chain was found in a study of T cells in Graves' hyperthyroidism and ophthalmopathy (dated by TCRdb to between 2018 and 2020). Looking at the study overall: Peripheral blood was collected at initial diagnosis, before any treatment. To identify TCR V-J signatures that set the groups apart, the researchers used a discovery cohort of about a hundred patients, made up of 40 to 45 with Graves' ophthalmopathy and 57 with stable Graves' hyperthyroidism. An independent validation cohort of around 19 hyperthyroidism patients and approximately 16 patients who later progressed to ophthalmopathy tested prospective prediction of ophthalmopathy. The roughly 99 discovery patients were divided at random into training and test sets in a 7:3 ratio. The study also compared thyroid tissue and blood T-cell repertoires from 5 to 7 Graves' hyperthyroidism patients. After blood sampling, hyperthyroidism patients were treated with methimazole at a starting dose of 30 mg daily, and ophthalmopathy patients were treated with high-dose intravenous methylprednisolone. According to the paper, TCR Vbeta CDR3 sequencing was carried out on 135 peripheral blood samples, which came from approximately 41 ophthalmopathy, approximately 72 hyperthyroidism and roughly 17 progressor patients. What the work shows at the level of the full study, not this receptor alone: In validation, the model predicted progression to ophthalmopathy with approximately 71% sensitivity and around 72% specificity, a median of about 6 months before onset. Most expanded thyroid clonotypes (frequency above 0.001) were also detected in blood, suggesting blood repertoires may reflect thyroid immune responses. A 13 V-J signature model separated ophthalmopathy from stable hyperthyroidism, with 87.88% sensitivity and around 84% specificity in cross-validation and 80%/75% in testing. Sample size was not statistically predetermined, and investigators were not blinded to group allocation.

Of note for this clonotype: No antigen is known for it. No much larger clone exists at a distance of one base, and base qualities are not known.

The CDR3 has 14 amino acids, counting the end cysteine and phenylalanine. Only the CDR3 DNA is retained, 42 bases long and in frame from the first base. Per the germline V gene (reference sequence), DFQATT is the CDR1 and SNEGSKA is the CDR2. Germline trimming: 5 bases from V, 1 base from J; junction bases outside gene matches: 8. Hyperthyroidism patients were newly diagnosed, had a disease duration of under 2 months, and were aged 18 to 65 years. Any patient with an uncontrolled infection, another autoimmune disease, pregnancy or lactation was excluded. Diagnoses were established on the basis of clinical symptoms, serum thyroxine and TRAb, thyroid ultrasound, and orbital computed tomography. Blood from progressor patients was drawn when they were first diagnosed with hyperthyroidism, before any ophthalmopathy symptoms appeared. PBMCs were isolated from about 9.1 ml of fresh peripheral blood by Ficoll-Paque density gradient centrifugation. Progressor patients were initially diagnosed with Graves' hyperthyroidism and developed ophthalmopathy during follow-up. Total RNA was extracted using Trizol reagent, and RNA quality was assessed on an Agilent 2100 Bioanalyzer.

The TCR beta CDR3 regions were amplified from RNA transcripts. A first-round RT-PCR of the TCR CDR3 used the HTBI primer set with the Qiagen OneStep RT-PCR kit. Libraries were constructed in a second round of multiplex PCR, after which size selection and purification were carried out. The libraries were sequenced on an Illumina HiSeq2000 using paired-end 100 bp reads. Under the source paper's analysis protocol: Raw data were processed with SOAPnuke, discarding reads with adapters, uncalled bases, mean Phred below 15, or no exact constant-primer or identifier match. COPE v1.2.5 was used to merge high-quality paired reads, and clonotypes were defined as unique nucleotide sequences. MiTCR v1.1 was used to align the clonotypes against IMGT TRBV, TRBD and TRBJ reference segments. The analysis included only V-J combinations with a frequency above 0.0001, which together covered around 99% of the repertoires. The TCS score was defined as F50 (clonal expansion) divided by E x V (chaos), with BLOSUM62-based TCRdist calculated between CDR3 peptides within each V-J. Welch's t-statistics and random forest reduced around 550 V-J features to roughly 13, which were used in a naive Bayes classifier (R e1071). TCRdb reworked the public reads: Q25 trimming with fastp, MiXCR clone assembly, productive beta chains retained. CDR3 protein duplicates are merged, each entry listing the most common genes and DNA. Clone size and V and J calls follow TCRdb, not the original study. The sample includes approximately 400,000 distinct CDR3 sequences, with 15% to 18% observed a single time. The ten biggest clones cover 25% to 30% of the sample.

The V and J segments used are TRBV20-1 and TRBJ2-7, with 7 junctional bases fitting TRBD1. The sample was blood. This sequence was found in a woman aged 18-29 years with Graves' hyperthyroidism that later progressed to Graves' ophthalmopathy. The nucleotide sequence is given as TGCAGTGCTTTTGACAGGGCGGAATCCTACGAGCAGTACTTC. Translated, it gives CSAFDRAESYEQYF.